These T cell receptor beta chains were read from a single sample in a study of T cells after yellow fever vaccination. TCRdb re-analysed the 5' RACE reads in MiXCR, keeping a single row per CDR3 protein. The sample has approximately 110,000 distinct CDR3 sequences; 8.4% are singletons. The starting material was CD8+ T cells sorted from PBMCs, obtained 45 days after the yellow fever booster vaccination. The receptor source for this set is a man between 25 and 39 years old who received the YFV17D yellow fever vaccine. CDR3s include the opening cysteine and the closing phenylalanine or tryptophan. Each record gives: V gene, J gene, clone size, D gene, CDR3 protein, CDR3 DNA. A D gene is named only where the DNA matches it firmly. Where a row states a size, it is once, few, many or the class of an expanded clone; other rows omit it.

TRBV7-2	TRBJ2-1	-	-	CATIESTGTYNEQFF	TGTGCCACCATAGAGAGTACGGGAACCTACAATGAGCAGTTCTTC
TRBV6-2/TRBV6-3	TRBJ1-2	many	-	CASSWAGHFYGYTF	TGTGCCAGCAGTTGGGCGGGCCATTTCTATGGCTACACCTTC
TRBV25-1	TRBJ2-5	few	-	CASAGARETQYF	TGTGCCAGCGCTGGAGCAAGGGAGACCCAGTACTTC
TRBV5-1	TRBJ2-5	many	TRBD2	CASSEVTSGNQETQYF	TGCGCCAGCAGCGAGGTGACTAGCGGGAATCAAGAGACCCAGTACTTC
TRBV18	TRBJ2-1	few	-	CASSTAVHEQFF	TGTGCCAGCTCAACCGCCGTCCATGAGCAGTTCTTC
TRBV29-1	TRBJ2-2	few	-	CSVVAAGVTGELFF	TGCAGCGTTGTCGCAGCGGGCGTCACCGGGGAGCTGTTTTTT
TRBV6-2/TRBV6-3	TRBJ2-1	-	-	CASGRATYNEQFF	TGTGCCAGCGGTAGGGCGACCTACAATGAGCAGTTCTTC
TRBV7-9	TRBJ2-5	many	-	CASSPMRAQETQYF	TGTGCCAGCAGCCCAATGAGGGCTCAAGAGACCCAGTACTTC
TRBV6-2/TRBV6-3	TRBJ1-1	few	-	CASSYLRTGTEAFF	TGTGCCAGCAGTTATCTCCGAACGGGCACTGAAGCTTTCTTT
TRBV4-2	TRBJ2-1	many	-	CASSQEAGSDEQFF	TGTGCCAGCAGCCAAGAGGCCGGGAGCGATGAGCAGTTCTTC
TRBV7-8	TRBJ2-1	-	TRBD2	CASSLAVTSGIYNEQFF	TGTGCCAGCAGCTTAGCCGTGACTAGCGGGATTTACAATGAGCAGTTCTTC
TRBV27	TRBJ2-1	-	TRBD1	CASSPGTGFYNEQFF	TGTGCCAGCAGTCCCGGGACAGGGTTTTACAATGAGCAGTTCTTC
TRBV7-9	TRBJ1-1	many	-	CASSGEVNTEAFF	TGTGCCAGCAGCGGGGAGGTCAACACTGAAGCTTTCTTT